The clone carrying this TCR beta chain was seen many times. V lost 7 bases, J lost 0 bases, and 16 bases lay in between. CDR1 and CDR2 (germline): SNHLY, FYNNEI. CDR3 length: 16 amino acids. One entry per CDR3 protein, called by TCRdb with MiXCR from the RT-PCR reads. Seen here are almost 700,000 distinct CDR3 sequences, 12% to 15% observed once, and the top ten hold 3.6%. This rearrangement joins TRBV2 to TRBJ2-1; no definite D call. This TCR derives from a female donor in good health, serving as a healthy control. The sequenced sample consisted of memory CD4+ T cells from blood. CDR3 DNA: TGTGCCAGCACCTTGGAAGGACGTAGCTCCTACAATGAGCAGTTCTTC. Amino acids: CASTLEGRSSYNEQFF.